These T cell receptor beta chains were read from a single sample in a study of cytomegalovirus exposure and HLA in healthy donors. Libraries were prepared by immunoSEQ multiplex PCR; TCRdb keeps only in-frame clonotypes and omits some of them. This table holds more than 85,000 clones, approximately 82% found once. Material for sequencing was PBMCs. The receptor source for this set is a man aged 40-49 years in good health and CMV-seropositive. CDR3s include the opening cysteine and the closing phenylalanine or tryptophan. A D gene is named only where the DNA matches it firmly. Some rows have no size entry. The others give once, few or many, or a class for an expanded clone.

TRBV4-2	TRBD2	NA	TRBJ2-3	TGTGCCAGCAGCCAAGGAATTTATGGAACTAGCGGGAGGACAACAGATACGCAGTATTTT	CASSQGIYGTSGRTTDTQYF
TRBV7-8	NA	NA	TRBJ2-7	TGTGCCAGCAGCTTTGTGGGACAAAATTACGAGCAGTACTTC	CASSFVGQNYEQYF
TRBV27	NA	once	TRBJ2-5	TGTGCCAGCAGTTTATCGCGGCTAGCTGAGACCCAGTACTTC	CASSLSRLAETQYF
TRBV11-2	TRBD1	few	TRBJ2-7	TGTGCCAGCAGCTTAAGCAGTCCCGGGACAGGGAAGTACGAGCAGTACTTC	CASSLSSPGTGKYEQYF
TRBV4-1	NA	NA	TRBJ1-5	TGCGCCAGCAGCCAAGGCCAGGTGGTCCAGCCCCAGCATTTT	CASSQGQVVQPQHF
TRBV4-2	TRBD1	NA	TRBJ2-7	TGTGCCAGCAGCCAAGGGACAGGGACTTACTACGAGCAGTACTTC	CASSQGTGTYYEQYF
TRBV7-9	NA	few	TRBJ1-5	TGTGCCAGCAGTTCAATGTATCAGCCCCAGCATTTT	CASSSMYQPQHF
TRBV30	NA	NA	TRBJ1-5	TGTGCCTCCGGGACACCAAATCAGCCCCAGCATTTT	CASGTPNQPQHF
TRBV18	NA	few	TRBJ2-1	TGTGCCAGCTCACCCGAGGATTCAGACTACAATGAGCAGTTCTTC	CASSPEDSDYNEQFF
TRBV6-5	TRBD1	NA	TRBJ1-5	TGTGCCAGCAGCCGACAGGGAAATCAGCCCCAGCATTTT	CASSRQGNQPQHF
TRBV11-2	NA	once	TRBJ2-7	TGTGCCAGCACCCTTTTCGGCCCATCAGGCTACGAGCAGTACTTC	CASTLFGPSGYEQYF
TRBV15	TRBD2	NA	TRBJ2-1	TGTGCCACCAGAGCTTCGGGGGGGCTGAGCTCCTACAATGAGCAGTTCTTC	CATRASGGLSSYNEQFF
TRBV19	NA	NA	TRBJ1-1	TGTGCCAGTAGTATATTCAGCGGAGAAGCTTTCTTT	CASSIFSGEAFF
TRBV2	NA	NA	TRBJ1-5	TGTGCCAGCAGTGAAGCTTTGGGCAGGGCGCGGGGGGATCAGCCCCAGCATTTT	CASSEALGRARGDQPQHF
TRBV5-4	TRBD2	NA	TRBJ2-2	TGTGCCAGCAGCTGGGGGACTAGCGGGAGGAGCTGGGAGCTGTTTTTT	CASSWGTSGRSWELFF
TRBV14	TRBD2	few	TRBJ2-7	TGTGCCAGCAGCCAAGATACGGGGGGACCCGAGCAGTACTTC	CASSQDTGGPEQYF
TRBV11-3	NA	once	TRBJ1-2	TGTGCCAGCAGCGACACTAACTATGGCTACACCTTC	CASSDTNYGYTF
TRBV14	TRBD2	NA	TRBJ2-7	TGTGCCAGCAGCCAAGGTAGCGGGAGAGGGTTCGAGCAGTACTTC	CASSQGSGRGFEQYF
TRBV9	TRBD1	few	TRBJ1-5	TGTGCCAGCAGCGTTGGACAGGGGAATCAGCCCCAGCATTTT	CASSVGQGNQPQHF
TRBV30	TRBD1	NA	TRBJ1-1	TGTGCCTGGAGTCCAGGGGGCGGTACTGAAGCTTTCTTT	CAWSPGGGTEAFF
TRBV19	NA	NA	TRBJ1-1	TGTGCCAGTAGTATGTACTCTAGGTTTTACAACCCGAACACTGAAGCTTTCTTT	CASSMYSRFYNPNTEAFF
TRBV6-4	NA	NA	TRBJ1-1	TGTGCCAGCCCAATCGGGAAGGGCCGGGATGAAGCTTTCTTT	CASPIGKGRDEAFF
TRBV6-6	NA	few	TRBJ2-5	TGTGCCAGCAGGATGGGGGGACAAGAGACCCAGTACTTC	CASRMGGQETQYF
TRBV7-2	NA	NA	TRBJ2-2	TGTGCCAGCAGCTTACAAGCTAGGGAGCTGTTTTTT	CASSLQARELFF
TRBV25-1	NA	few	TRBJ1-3	TGTGCCAGCAGTGAATACGCTACTAACACCATATATTTT	CASSEYATNTIYF
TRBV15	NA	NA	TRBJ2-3	TGTGCCACCAGCAGAGATCGCGGCAGGGGAAGCACAGATACGCAGTATTTT	CATSRDRGRGSTDTQYF
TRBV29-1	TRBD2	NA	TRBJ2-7	TGCAGCGTTGAATACCCGGAACTAGCGGGGTACGAGCAGTACTTC	CSVEYPELAGYEQYF
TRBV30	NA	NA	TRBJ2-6	TGTGCCTGGCGCGGAGCTCGGGCCAACGTCCTGACTTTC	CAWRGARANVLTF
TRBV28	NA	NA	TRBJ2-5	TGTGCCAGCAGTTTACGCAGAGAGACCCAGTACTTC	CASSLRRETQYF
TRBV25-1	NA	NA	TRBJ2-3	TGTGCCAGCAGTGATGGGACAACCAATTCAGCAGATACGCAGTATTTT	CASSDGTTNSADTQYF
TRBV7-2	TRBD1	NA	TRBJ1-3	TGTGCCAGCGGACTCCAGGGGGCGTCGGGAAACACCATATATTTT	CASGLQGASGNTIYF
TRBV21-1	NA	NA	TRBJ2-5	TGTGCCAGCAGCAAAGCGCTAGGGGGCCAGGAGACCCAGTACTTC	CASSKALGGQETQYF
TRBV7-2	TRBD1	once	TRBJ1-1	TGTGCCAGCAGCTTAAGGTCAGGGGGCAAGAGCACTGAAGCTTTCTTT	CASSLRSGGKSTEAFF
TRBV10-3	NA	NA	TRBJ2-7	TGTGCCATCAGTGAGTCCGACCAGCCCAGGGGCTACGAGCAGTACTTC	CAISESDQPRGYEQYF
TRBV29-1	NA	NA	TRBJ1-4	TGCAGCGCTGGTTTGGGGGCTGGTGAAAAACTGTTTTTT	CSAGLGAGEKLFF
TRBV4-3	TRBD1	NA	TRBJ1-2	TGCGCCAGCAGCCAAGATGCGGTCGGGACAGGGGCGAATGGCTACACCTTC	CASSQDAVGTGANGYTF
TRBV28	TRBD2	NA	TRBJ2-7	TGTGCCAGCAACAGCGGGGGATCCTACGAGCAGTACTTC	CASNSGGSYEQYF
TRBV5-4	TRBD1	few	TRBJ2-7	TGTGCCAGCAGCTACGGACAGGGAGTCTACGAGCAGTACTTC	CASSYGQGVYEQYF
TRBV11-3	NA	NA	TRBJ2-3	TGTGCCAGCAGCCCCAGTCGGGTCGGCGGCTCAGATACGCAGTATTTT	CASSPSRVGGSDTQYF
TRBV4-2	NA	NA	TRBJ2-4	TGTGCCAGCAGCCAAGGTACCGGGGAGACAAGCAGTCAGTACTTC	CASSQGTGETSSQYF
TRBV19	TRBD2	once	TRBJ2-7	TGTGCCAGTAGTACCCTAGCGGGGGGGCTGCGAGAGCAGTACTTC	CASSTLAGGLREQYF
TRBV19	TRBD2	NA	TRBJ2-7	TGTGCCAGTAGCCACGGACTAGCGGGGGGCTTCTACGAGCAGTACTTC	CASSHGLAGGFYEQYF
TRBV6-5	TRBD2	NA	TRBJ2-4	TGTGCCAGCAGGACCGGGGGGGCTGTAAACAGTCAGTACTTC	CASRTGGAVNSQYF